This T cell receptor beta chain comes out of a study of blood T cells in healthy people across ages. The study's findings and limits: As naive T cell percentage varied, TCR beta diversity correlated strongly with it. One million T cells yielded diversity estimates that were considered underestimates.

Germline V lookup: CDR1 SGHTA, CDR2 FQGNSA. The CDR3 has 14 residues. The germline V and J ends were trimmed by 7 bases and 2 bases, with 12 bases remaining between them. As concerns this clonotype: Its cognate antigen is unknown.

It was with a sample-barcoded 5' primer and a J-beta primer mix that a second PCR of roughly 7 to 11 cycles was run. TCRdb re-called the 5' RACE reads through MiXCR, storing one row per CDR3 protein. The sample has fewer than 800,000 distinct CDR3 sequences; around 49% are singletons. The study drew donors from healthy Caucasian individuals in Russia aged about 6 to 90. Peripheral blood from each donor was collected in a volume of about 9.9 milliliters. This TCR derives from a woman aged 60-70 years in good health. The sequenced material came from blood. The V and J genes are TRBV7-2 and TRBJ2-1; D might be TRBD2 (6 bases). CDR3 nucleotides: TGTGCCAGCAAGGGCGGGGCCACCTACAATGAGCAGTTCTTC. This translates into CASKGGATYNEQFF.